Detailed here is one TCR beta chain. This sample is part of a study of blood T cell repertoires in COVID-19. V lost 7 bases and J lost 1; bases outside the gene matches: 6. The germline V gene encodes CDR1 KGHDR and CDR2 SFDVKD. CDR3 length: 15 residues. The table came from immunoSEQ multiplex PCR; TCRdb's copy has only in-frame clones and leaves some out. This sample carries a few hundred thousand clones, 88% of them seen once, and the ten largest clones take roughly 4%. This chain uses TRBV24-1 with TRBJ1-1; 9 bases are shared with TRBD1. This receptor was taken from a man aged 55-75 years who had recovered from COVID-19. Specimen: peripheral blood. CDR3 bases: TGTGCCACCAGAGGACAGGGGCCCCCGAACACTGAAGCTTTCTTT. It specifies CATRGQGPPNTEAFF.